This note documents a single TCR beta chain sequence. As yet, its antigen is unknown. This sample is drawn from a study of CXCR3-negative and CXCR3-positive naive CD8 T cells. Study information: Sequencing brought in 150 million or so TRB reads altogether, and each library got about 1.5 +/- 0.3 million. Broader study findings: Compared with CXCR3-negative naive cells, CXCR3-positive naive cells showed more hydrophobic TRB CDR3s. With CXCR3 expression partially decreased after cryopreservation, most assays relied on fresh PBMCs.

The CD45RO-CCR7+CD27+CD95- phenotype denoted naive CD8+ T cells. The CDR3 is made up of 11 amino acids. Germline V gene sequence: CDR1 GTSNPN, CDR2 SVGIG (reference sequence). In preparing the TRB cDNA libraries, 5' RACE with UMI labels was used. TCRdb re-called the 5' RACE reads and catalogs CDR3 proteins one per entry, DNA excluded. Recorded here are tens of thousands of distinct CDR3 sequences; the top ten clones represent around 0.99%. The V call is TRBV30, the J call TRBJ1-1. The origin of this receptor is a human donor in good health. Some clones in this sample may be carry-over from other donors' samples. Sequenced material: naive CXCR3- CD8+ T cells from blood. Subset specified: CD45RO-CCR7+CD27+CD95- naive CD8+ T cells lacking CXCR3 (TNR3-). CDR3 region: CAWGEVTEAFF.